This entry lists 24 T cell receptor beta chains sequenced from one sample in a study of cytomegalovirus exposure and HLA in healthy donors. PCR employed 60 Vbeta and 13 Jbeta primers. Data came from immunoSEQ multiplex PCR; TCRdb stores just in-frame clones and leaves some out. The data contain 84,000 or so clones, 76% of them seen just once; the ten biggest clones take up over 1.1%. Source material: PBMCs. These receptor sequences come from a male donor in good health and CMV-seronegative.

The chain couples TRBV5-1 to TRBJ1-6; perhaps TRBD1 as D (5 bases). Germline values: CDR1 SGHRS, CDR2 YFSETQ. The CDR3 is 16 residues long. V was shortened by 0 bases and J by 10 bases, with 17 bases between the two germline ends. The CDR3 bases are TGCGCCAGCAGCTTGGCCTATGGGGGGTCGGGGTCACCCCTCCACTTT. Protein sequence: CASSLAYGGSGSPLHF. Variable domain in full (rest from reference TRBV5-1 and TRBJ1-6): KAGVTQTPRYLIKTRGQQVTLSCSPISGHRSVSWYQQTPGQGLQFLFEYFSETQRNKGNFPGRFSGRQFSNSRSEMNVSTLELGDSALYLCASSLAYGGSGSPLHFGNGTRLTVT.

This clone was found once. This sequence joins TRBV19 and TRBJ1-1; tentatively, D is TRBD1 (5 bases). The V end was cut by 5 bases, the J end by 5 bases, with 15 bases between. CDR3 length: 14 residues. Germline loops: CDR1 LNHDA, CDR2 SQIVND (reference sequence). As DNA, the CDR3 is TGTGCCAGTAGTTCGGGGGGGGTCGCAACTGAAGCTTTCTTT. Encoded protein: CASSSGGVATEAFF.

In DNA form, the CDR3 reads TGCAGCGTCTTAGCGGGAGTTATTGGTGAGCAGTTCTTC. Protein product: CSVLAGVIGEQFF. J is TRBJ2-1 and V is TRBV29-1; TRBD2 matches 9 bases. With 6 bases clipped from V and 9 bases from J, the junction kept 9 bases outside the gene matches. This CDR3 comprises 13 residues. From germline, CDR1 is SQVTM and CDR2 ANQGSEA.

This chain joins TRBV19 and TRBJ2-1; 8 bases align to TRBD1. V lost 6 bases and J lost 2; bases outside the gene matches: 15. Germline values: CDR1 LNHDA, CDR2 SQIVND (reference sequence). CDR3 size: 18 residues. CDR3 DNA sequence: TGTGCCAGTAGATTATACGGAGGACAGGGTAGCGCCTACAATGAGCAGTTCTTC. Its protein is CASRLYGGQGSAYNEQFF.

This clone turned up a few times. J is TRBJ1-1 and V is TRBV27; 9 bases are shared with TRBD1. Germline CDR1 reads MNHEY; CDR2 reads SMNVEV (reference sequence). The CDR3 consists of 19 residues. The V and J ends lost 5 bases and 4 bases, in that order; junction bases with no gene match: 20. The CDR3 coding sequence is TGTGCCAGCAGTCCCCCTAATAGTCGGACAGGGGTAGGTCCCACTGAAGCTTTCTTT. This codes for CASSPPNSRTGVGPTEAFF.

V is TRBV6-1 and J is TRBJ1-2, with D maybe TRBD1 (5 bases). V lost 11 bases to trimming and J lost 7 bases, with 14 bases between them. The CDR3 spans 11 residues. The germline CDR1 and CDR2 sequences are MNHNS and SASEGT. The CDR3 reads CAVGRERGYTF. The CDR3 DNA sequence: TGTGCCGTGGGCAGGGAACGTGGCTACACCTTC.

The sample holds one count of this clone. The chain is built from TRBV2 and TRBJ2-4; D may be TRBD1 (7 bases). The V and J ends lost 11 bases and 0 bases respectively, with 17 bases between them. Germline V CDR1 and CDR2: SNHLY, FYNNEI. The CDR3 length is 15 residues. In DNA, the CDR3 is TGTGCCGGCGGGGACAGAATTATAGCCAAAAACATTCAGTACTTC. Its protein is CAGGDRIIAKNIQYF.

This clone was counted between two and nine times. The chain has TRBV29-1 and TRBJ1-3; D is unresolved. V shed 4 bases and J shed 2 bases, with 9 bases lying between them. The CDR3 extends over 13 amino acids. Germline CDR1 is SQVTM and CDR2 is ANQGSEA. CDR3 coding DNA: TGCAGCGTTGGAGACGGGGCTGGAAACACCATATATTTT. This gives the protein CSVGDGAGNTIYF.

The CDR3, as DNA: TGCGCCAGCAGTGAGGGGTACAGCGCGGGGGGAGGTGAAAAACTGTTTTTT. Residues: CASSEGYSAGGGEKLFF. The V gene is TRBV10-2, the J gene TRBJ1-4; D is perhaps TRBD1 (5 bases). V lost 2 bases to trimming and J lost 7 bases, with 20 bases between them. CDR1 is WSHSY and CDR2 is SAAADI in the germline V gene. The CDR3 spans 17 residues.

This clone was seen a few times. The CDR3 DNA reads as TGTGCCAGCAGCTTGAGACTGGACAGGGGTTCTGGGGCCAACGTCCTGACTTTC. It yields the protein CASSLRLDRGSGANVLTF. This sequence joins TRBV5-4 and TRBJ2-6, with 9 nucleotides matching TRBD1. The CDR3 is 18 amino acids. The germline V gene has CDR1 SGHNT and CDR2 YYREEE (reference sequence). J lost 1 base, V lost 1 base, and 6 bases had no gene match.

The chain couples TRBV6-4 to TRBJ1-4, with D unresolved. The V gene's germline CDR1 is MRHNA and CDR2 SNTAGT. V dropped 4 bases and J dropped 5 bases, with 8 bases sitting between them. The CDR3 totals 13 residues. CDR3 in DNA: TGTGCCAGCAGTGCCTTTCTCAATGAAAAACTGTTTTTT. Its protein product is CASSAFLNEKLFF.

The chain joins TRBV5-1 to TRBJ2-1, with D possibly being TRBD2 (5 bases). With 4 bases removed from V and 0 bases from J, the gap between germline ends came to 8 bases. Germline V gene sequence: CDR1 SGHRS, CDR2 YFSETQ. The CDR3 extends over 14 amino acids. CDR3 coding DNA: TGCGCCAGCAGCCCCCGGGACTCCTACAATGAGCAGTTCTTC. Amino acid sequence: CASSPRDSYNEQFF.

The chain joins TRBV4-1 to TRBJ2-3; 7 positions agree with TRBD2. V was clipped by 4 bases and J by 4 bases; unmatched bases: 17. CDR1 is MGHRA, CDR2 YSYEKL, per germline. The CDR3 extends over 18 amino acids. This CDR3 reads CASSPRFPGLYKSDTQYF. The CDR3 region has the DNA TGCGCCAGCAGCCCCCGATTTCCGGGACTATATAAATCAGATACGCAGTATTTT.

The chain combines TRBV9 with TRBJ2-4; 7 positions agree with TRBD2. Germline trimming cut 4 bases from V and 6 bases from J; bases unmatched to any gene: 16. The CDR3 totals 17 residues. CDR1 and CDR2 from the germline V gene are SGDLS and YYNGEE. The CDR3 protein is CASSPAGISGLGNIQYF. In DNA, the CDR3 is TGTGCCAGCAGCCCAGCGGGGATTAGCGGGTTGGGAAACATTCAGTACTTC.

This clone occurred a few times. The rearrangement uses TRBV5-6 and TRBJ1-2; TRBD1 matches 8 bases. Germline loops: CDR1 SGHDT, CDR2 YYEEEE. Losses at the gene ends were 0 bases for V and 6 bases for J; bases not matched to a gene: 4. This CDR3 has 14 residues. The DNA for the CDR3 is TGTGCCAGCAGCTTGGGAGGACAGGGTGATGGCTACACCTTC. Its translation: CASSLGGQGDGYTF.

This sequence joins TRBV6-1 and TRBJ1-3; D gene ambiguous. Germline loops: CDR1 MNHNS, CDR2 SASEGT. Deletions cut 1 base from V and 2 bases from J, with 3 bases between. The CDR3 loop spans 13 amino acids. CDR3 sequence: CASSEVTGNTIYF. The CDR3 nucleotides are TGTGCCAGCAGTGAAGTCACTGGAAACACCATATATTTT.

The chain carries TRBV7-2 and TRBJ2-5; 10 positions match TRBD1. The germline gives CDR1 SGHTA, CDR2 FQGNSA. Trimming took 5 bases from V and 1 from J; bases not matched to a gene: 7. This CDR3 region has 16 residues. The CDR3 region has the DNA TGTGCCAGCAGCCCCCTAGGACAGGGGGGCCAAGAGACCCAGTACTTC. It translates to CASSPLGQGGQETQYF.

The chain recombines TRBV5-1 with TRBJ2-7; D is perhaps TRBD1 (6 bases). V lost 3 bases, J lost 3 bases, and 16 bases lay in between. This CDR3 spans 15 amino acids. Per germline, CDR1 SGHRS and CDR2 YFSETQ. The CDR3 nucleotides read TGCGCCAGCAGCTGGGGGAGACAGGAGCTCTACGAGCAGTACTTC. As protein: CASSWGRQELYEQYF.

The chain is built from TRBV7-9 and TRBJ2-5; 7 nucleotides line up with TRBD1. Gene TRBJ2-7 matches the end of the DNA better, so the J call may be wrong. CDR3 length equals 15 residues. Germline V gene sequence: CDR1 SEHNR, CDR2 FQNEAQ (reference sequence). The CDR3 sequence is CASSLTAGGNYEQYF. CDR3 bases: TGTGCCAGCAGCTTAACGGCAGGGGGTAACTACGAGCAGTACTTC.

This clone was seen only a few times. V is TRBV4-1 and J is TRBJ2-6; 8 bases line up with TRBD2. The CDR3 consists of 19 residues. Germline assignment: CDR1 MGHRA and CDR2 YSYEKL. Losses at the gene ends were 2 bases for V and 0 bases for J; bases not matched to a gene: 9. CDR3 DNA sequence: TGCGCCAGCAGCCAATCCCATGCGGGAGGCCTCTCTGGGGCCAACGTCCTGACTTTC. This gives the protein CASSQSHAGGLSGANVLTF.

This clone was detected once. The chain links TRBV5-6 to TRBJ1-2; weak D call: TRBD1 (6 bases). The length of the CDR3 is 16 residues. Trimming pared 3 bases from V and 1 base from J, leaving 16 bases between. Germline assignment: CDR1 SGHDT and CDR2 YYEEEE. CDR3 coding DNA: TGTGCCAGCAGCTCGGACCCGGACAGTCTTAACTATGGCTACACCTTC. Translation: CASSSDPDSLNYGYTF.

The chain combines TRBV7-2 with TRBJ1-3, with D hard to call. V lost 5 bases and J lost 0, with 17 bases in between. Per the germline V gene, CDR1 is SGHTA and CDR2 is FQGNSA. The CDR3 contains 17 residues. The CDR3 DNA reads TGTGCCAGCAGCGATCATGCTGCACAGAGCTCTGGAAACACCATATATTTT. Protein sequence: CASSDHAAQSSGNTIYF.

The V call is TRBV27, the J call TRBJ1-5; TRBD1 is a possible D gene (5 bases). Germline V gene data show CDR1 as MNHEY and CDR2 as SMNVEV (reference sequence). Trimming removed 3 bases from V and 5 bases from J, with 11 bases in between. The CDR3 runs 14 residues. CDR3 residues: CASSFGGVHQPQHF. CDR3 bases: TGTGCCAGCAGTTTCGGAGGGGTTCATCAGCCCCAGCATTTT.

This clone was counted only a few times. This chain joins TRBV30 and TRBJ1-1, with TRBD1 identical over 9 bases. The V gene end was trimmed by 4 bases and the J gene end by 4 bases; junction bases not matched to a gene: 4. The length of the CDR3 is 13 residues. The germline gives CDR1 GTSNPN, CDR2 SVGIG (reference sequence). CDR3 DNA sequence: TGTGCCTGGACAGGGACAGGGTCCACTGAAGCTTTCTTT. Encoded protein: CAWTGTGSTEAFF.